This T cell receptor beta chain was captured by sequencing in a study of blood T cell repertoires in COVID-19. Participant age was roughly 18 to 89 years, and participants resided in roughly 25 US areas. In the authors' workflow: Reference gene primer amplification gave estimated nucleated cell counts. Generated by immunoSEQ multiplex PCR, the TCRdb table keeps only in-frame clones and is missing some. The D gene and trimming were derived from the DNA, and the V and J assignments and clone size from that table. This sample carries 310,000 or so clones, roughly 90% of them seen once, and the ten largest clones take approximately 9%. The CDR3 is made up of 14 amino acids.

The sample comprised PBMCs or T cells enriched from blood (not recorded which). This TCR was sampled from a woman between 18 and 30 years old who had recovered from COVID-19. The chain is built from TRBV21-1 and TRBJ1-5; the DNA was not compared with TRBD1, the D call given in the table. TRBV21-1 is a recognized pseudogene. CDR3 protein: CASGRGTGRQPQHF. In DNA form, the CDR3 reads TGTGCCAGCGGCAGGGGGACAGGGAGACAGCCCCAGCATTTT.